Following are 18 T cell receptor beta chains from one sample sequenced in a study of T cell responses to AZD1222 COVID-19 vaccine (dated by TCRdb to about 2021). Receptors were amplified or captured by the immunoSEQ multiplex PCR assay. Drawn from immuneACCESS, this table holds only the in-frame rearrangements with V and J called that TCRdb kept. Clones are partly lost; checked studies trace under half to an unresolved V gene and leave the rest unexplained. The sample table records about 140,000 clones; around 90% of these occur just once. Less than 7% of the sample lies in the top ten. The time point label on this specimen signifies: baseline before first vaccination. The sample was peripheral blood, taken on day 0 of AZD1222 vaccination. These receptors were collected from an adult in good health.

The chain uses TRBV5-6 and TRBJ2-7; no definite D call. The germline V and J ends were trimmed by 1 base and 4 bases, with 6 bases remaining between them. The CDR3 length is 12 residues. Per the germline V gene, CDR1 is SGHDT and CDR2 is YYEEEE. CDR3 DNA sequence: TGTGCCAGCAGCTTGTCGCAATACGAGCAGTACTTC. The encoded protein is CASSLSQYEQYF.

The V gene is TRBV20-1, the J gene TRBJ2-7; 9 nucleotides line up with TRBD2. CDR3 length: 14 residues. The germline CDR1 and CDR2 sequences are DFQATT and SNEGSKA (reference sequence). With 3 bases clipped from V and 4 bases from J, the junction kept 7 bases outside the gene matches. The DNA of the CDR3 is TGCAGTGCTAGTGGGCGGGAGGGCCGGTACGAGCAGTACTTC. Translating gives CSASGREGRYEQYF.

This clone was recorded once. The J gene is TRBJ2-7, the V gene TRBV19; 10 nucleotides line up with TRBD1. The germline V gene encodes CDR1 LNHDA and CDR2 SQIVND (reference sequence). V trimming: 6 bases; J trimming: 2 bases; junction bases outside the gene matches: 7. CDR3 length: 15 amino acids. The CDR3 region is CASSRGQGITYEQYF. Written as DNA, the CDR3 is TGTGCCAGTAGCCGGGGACAGGGGATTACCTACGAGCAGTACTTC.

The J gene is TRBJ1-1, the V gene TRBV27; tentative D call: TRBD1 (6 bases). The CDR3 length is 16 residues. V dropped 2 bases and J dropped 1 base, with 14 bases sitting between them. CDR1 is MNHEY and CDR2 is SMNVEV in the germline V gene (reference sequence). CDR3 sequence reads: CASSLSRGAANTEAFF. CDR3 coding DNA: TGTGCCAGCAGTTTAAGCCGGGGGGCCGCGAACACTGAAGCTTTCTTT.

V usage is TRBV10-3 and J usage is TRBJ1-5; D is unresolved. Per the germline V gene, CDR1 is ENHRY and CDR2 is SYGVKD. Trimming removed 3 bases at V and 8 bases at J, with 17 bases between. This CDR3 spans 15 amino acids. CDR3 DNA sequence: TGTGCCATCAGTGACGGGCTAACGGGCTACGAGCCCCAGCATTTT. Its translation: CAISDGLTGYEPQHF.

This chain joins TRBV2 and TRBJ1-1, with D unclear. CDR3 length: 12 residues. CDR1 and CDR2 from the germline V gene are SNHLY and FYNNEI. Trimming shortened V by 4 bases and J by 0 bases, and 3 bases separated the two germline ends. CDR3 sequence reads: CASSVMNTEAFF. The DNA of the CDR3 is TGTGCCAGCAGTGTGATGAACACTGAAGCTTTCTTT. Supplemented by reference TRBV2 and TRBJ1-1, the full variable domain reads EPEVTQTPSHQVTQMGQEVILRCVPISNHLYFYWYRQILGQKVEFLVSFYNNEISEKSEIFDDQFSVERPDGSNFTLKIRSTKLEDSAMYFCASSVMNTEAFFGQGTRLTVV.

V is TRBV5-1 and J is TRBJ2-3, with TRBD2 matching over 10 bases. This CDR3 has 16 amino acids. Germline V gene sequence: CDR1 SGHRS, CDR2 YFSETQ. The V and J ends lost 0 bases and 2 bases, in that order; junction bases with no gene match: 3. In DNA, the CDR3 is TGCGCCAGCAGCTTGGGGACTAGCGGAGCCACAGATACGCAGTATTTT. Encoded protein: CASSLGTSGATDTQYF.

The chain carries TRBV7-9 and TRBJ1-5; perhaps TRBD1 as D (6 bases). The V end was cut by 9 bases, the J end by 4 bases, with 10 bases between. The CDR3 spans 12 residues. Germline V CDR1 and CDR2: SEHNR, FQNEAQ (reference sequence). The CDR3 loop is CASRTDNQPQHF. The CDR3 DNA reads TGTGCCAGTCGGACAGATAATCAGCCCCAGCATTTT.

The V gene is TRBV18, the J gene TRBJ2-1; TRBD2 might be the D (6 bases). Trimming took off 3 bases at V and 9 bases at J, with 21 bases between the two ends. Germline V lookup: CDR1 KGHSH, CDR2 LQKENI. This CDR3 region has 16 residues. The CDR3 region is CASSPQLAERSREQFF. CDR3 nucleotide sequence: TGTGCCAGCTCACCTCAGTTAGCGGAGAGGAGTCGTGAGCAGTTCTTC.

This clone was seen only a few times. The chain links TRBV4-2 to TRBJ1-1; 7 nucleotides align to TRBD1. The germline V gene encodes CDR1 LGHNA and CDR2 YNFKEQ. The CDR3 totals 14 residues. V dropped 4 bases and J dropped 10; count of bases not matched to a gene: 12. Written as DNA, the CDR3 is TGTGCCAGCAGCCGTACAGGGGACGACCGACCAGCTTTCTTT. This gives the protein CASSRTGDDRPAFF.

The CDR3 sequence: CASSEGISGTDTQYF. CDR3 coding DNA: TGTGCCAGCAGTGAAGGGATTAGCGGCACAGATACGCAGTATTTT. The J gene is TRBJ2-3, the V gene TRBV6-1; a possible D gene is TRBD2 (5 bases). The V end was cut by 1 base, the J end by 1 base, with 9 bases between. Germline V gene data show CDR1 as MNHNS and CDR2 as SASEGT. CDR3 length: 15 residues.

The J gene is TRBJ2-1, the V gene TRBV28; 11 nucleotides line up with TRBD2. Germline V gene lookup returns CDR1 MDHEN and CDR2 SYDVKM. Germline trimming cut 9 bases from V and 12 bases from J; bases unmatched to any gene: 7. This CDR3 has 12 residues. DNA of the CDR3: TGTGCCAGTAGCGGGAGGGCACTGGGGCAGTTCTTC. This sequence encodes CASSGRALGQFF.

The J gene is TRBJ2-3, the V gene TRBV6-1; 10 bases line up with TRBD2. Losses at the gene ends were 2 bases for V and 5 bases for J; bases not matched to a gene: 7. The CDR3 consists of 16 residues. Germline V gene sequence: CDR1 MNHNS, CDR2 SASEGT. The CDR3 reads CASSEIAGGAVDTQYF. DNA for the CDR3: TGTGCCAGCAGTGAAATAGCGGGGGGAGCGGTAGATACGCAGTATTTT.

The chain joins TRBV28 to TRBJ2-7; D is possibly TRBD1 (5 bases). V was pared by 0 bases and J by 3 bases, with 18 bases between. CDR1 is MDHEN and CDR2 is SYDVKM in the germline V gene. The CDR3 consists of 17 residues. CDR3 sequence (DNA): TGTGCCAGCAGTTTATGGTATCGGCAGGGAACCTACTACGAGCAGTACTTC. Amino acids: CASSLWYRQGTYYEQYF.

The rearrangement uses TRBV6-5 and TRBJ1-5; tentative D call: TRBD1 (5 bases). The V and J ends lost 6 bases and 3 bases respectively, with 12 bases between them. The CDR3 runs to 14 residues. CDR1 is MNHEY and CDR2 is SVGAGI in the germline V gene. The CDR3: CASRAGTLNQPQHF. In nucleotides, the CDR3 is TGTGCCAGCAGGGCCGGGACCCTCAATCAGCCCCAGCATTTT.

A single count supports this clone. The chain is built from TRBV30 and TRBJ1-1; D is unresolved. V shed 0 bases and J shed 0 bases, with 8 bases lying between them. CDR1 is GTSNPN, CDR2 SVGIG, per germline (reference sequence). CDR3 length: 14 residues. CDR3 amino acids: CAWSVRSMNTEAFF. The CDR3 DNA is TGTGCCTGGAGTGTACGCAGCATGAACACTGAAGCTTTCTTT.

The chain couples TRBV5-6 to TRBJ1-2; 11 bases are a match to TRBD1. Germline V gene data show CDR1 as SGHDT and CDR2 as YYEEEE. Germline trimming cut 5 bases from V and 4 bases from J; bases unmatched to any gene: 4. This CDR3 spans 14 amino acids. This CDR3 is CASRRTGGAYGYTF. The CDR3 region has the DNA TGTGCCAGCAGAAGGACAGGGGGCGCCTATGGCTACACCTTC.

As for this clone: The sample contains more than one DNA sequence encoding this CDR3. The chain links TRBV19 to TRBJ2-7; D may be TRBD1 (6 bases). There are 13 residues in the CDR3. Deletions cut 5 bases from V and 1 base from J, with 9 bases between. From germline, CDR1 is LNHDA and CDR2 SQIVND (reference sequence). CDR3: CASSPGQSYEQYF. For the CDR3, the DNA is TGTGCCAGTAGTCCTGGACAGTCCTACGAGCAGTACTTC.